Listed here is a single T cell receptor (beta chain). This CDR3 has 14 residues. Germline V gene lookup returns CDR1 KGHSH and CDR2 LQKENI. V was pared by 3 bases and J by 2 bases, with 10 bases between. Assay used: immunoSEQ multiplex PCR; TCRdb lists only in-frame clones, some missing. The sample lists under 80,000 clones, roughly 86% occurring once. The data derive from a study of OX40 agonist ivuxolimab in advanced cancers. This sequence was found in an adult with an advanced solid tumor such as melanoma, head and neck, liver or kidney cancer. V and J are TRBV18 and TRBJ1-2, with D possibly being TRBD1 (5 bases). Specimen: CD4+ or CD8+ T cells sorted from blood, collected in a trial of the OX40 agonist ivuxolimab. CDR3 DNA sequence: TGTGCCAGCTCACCTGCCGAGGGGAACTATGGCTACACCTTC. This sequence encodes CASSPAEGNYGYTF.